This entry concerns a single T cell receptor (beta chain). In Seattle, patients joined the study during active infection and were tracked longitudinally. V was clipped by 11 bases and J by 6 bases, with 23 bases between them. The CDR3 is made up of 14 amino acids. From germline, CDR1 is SNHLY and CDR2 FYNNEI. The sample belongs to a study of blood T cell repertoires in COVID-19. Study as a whole: Researchers got acute and convalescent COVID-19 samples from the United States, Italy and Spain. PBMCs, B-cell-depleted T cells, or T cells provided the cDNA or gDNA that made up the material.

In the original analysis: Scientists estimated how many nucleated cells there were by amplifying reference gene primers. Clones were read by immunoSEQ multiplex PCR, and TCRdb kept only the in-frame ones, dropping some. The V and J calls and the clone size are those of that table, but D and trimming were determined from the DNA. The sample holds about 280,000 clones, 86% seen once. The chain links TRBV2 to TRBJ2-7; possible D gene TRBD1, 7 bases. The clonotype was recovered from a woman in her 70s with COVID-19, enrolled during active disease. Sequencing used peripheral blood. The CDR3 is CASYRLGQAIEQYF. The CDR3 coding sequence is TGTGCCTCCTACCGACTAGGACAGGCCATCGAGCAGTACTTC.